The 28 T cell receptor beta chains given below trace back to one sample, sequenced in a study of blood T cell repertoires in COVID-19. Measured with immunoSEQ multiplex PCR; TCRdb has only the in-frame clones, and not every one. The sample lists 250,000 or so clones; roughly 89% were seen once. Sequenced: peripheral blood. The receptors shown here come from a woman aged 40 to 50 who had recovered from COVID-19.

The chain has TRBV27 and TRBJ2-7; 9 bases are a match to TRBD2. V dropped 4 bases and J dropped 7; count of bases not matched to a gene: 11. Germline V lookup: CDR1 MNHEY, CDR2 SMNVEV (reference sequence). This CDR3 has 15 amino acids. CDR3 protein: CASSWLAGPLGEQYV. In DNA, the CDR3 is TGTGCCAGCAGTTGGCTAGCGGGACCCCTCGGGGAGCAGTACGTC.

The chain couples TRBV15 to TRBJ2-5, with 8 nucleotides matching TRBD2. Trimming at V came to 0 bases and at J to 2 bases, leaving 8 bases not matched to a gene. The CDR3 consists of 17 residues. Germline V lookup: CDR1 LNHNV, CDR2 YYDKDF (reference sequence). CDR3 in amino acids: CATSRDGAGGPQETQYF. In DNA, the CDR3 is TGTGCCACCAGCAGAGATGGCGCGGGGGGACCACAAGAGACCCAGTACTTC.

The chain carries TRBV18 and TRBJ2-1, with D possibly matching TRBD2 (5 bases). The germline V gene has CDR1 KGHSH and CDR2 LQKENI. CDR3 length equals 12 residues. With 3 bases removed from V and 8 bases from J, the gap between germline ends came to 8 bases. The CDR3 DNA is TGTGCCAGCTCACCTACTAGTCATGAGCAGTTCTTC. This sequence encodes CASSPTSHEQFF.

This chain links TRBV5-4 with TRBJ2-3, with no clear D. The CDR3 is 13 amino acids. Germline lookup yields CDR1 SGHNT and CDR2 YYREEE (reference sequence). V was cut by 10 bases and J by 4 bases, with 16 bases left in between. In DNA, the CDR3 is TGTGCCTACGCGGAGTTAGGCTCAGATACGCAGTATTTT. Translation gives CAYAELGSDTQYF.

This sequence joins TRBV5-4 and TRBJ1-2; 7 nucleotides align to TRBD1. The CDR3 has 15 amino acids. V trimming: 2 bases; J trimming: 4 bases; junction bases outside the gene matches: 8. The V gene's germline CDR1 is SGHNT and CDR2 YYREEE (reference sequence). The CDR3 region has the DNA TGTGCCAGCAGCTTACCCCAGGGGGTAGGCTATGGCTACACCTTC. This encodes CASSLPQGVGYGYTF.

This chain connects TRBV19 to TRBJ2-7, with 8 bases that match TRBD1. With 3 bases clipped from V and 6 bases from J, the junction kept 7 bases outside the gene matches. The CDR3 length is 14 residues. Germline V gene sequence: CDR1 LNHDA, CDR2 SQIVND (reference sequence). DNA for the CDR3: TGTGCCAGTAGTATTTTGACAGGGGCGGGCGAGCAGTACTTC. Protein sequence: CASSILTGAGEQYF.

The gene calls are TRBV24-1 and TRBJ2-3; D is possibly TRBD2 (6 bases). Trimming cost V 2 bases and J 2 bases, with 13 bases left between them. The CDR3 is made up of 16 amino acids. In germline, CDR1 is KGHDR, CDR2 SFDVKD. The CDR3 protein is CATSDWGDSSTDTQYF. The CDR3 DNA reads as TGTGCCACCAGTGATTGGGGGGATTCCTCCACAGATACGCAGTATTTT.

This chain uses TRBV9 with TRBJ2-5; TRBD1 agrees at 8 bases. CDR3 size: 14 residues. J lost 5 bases, V lost 4 bases, and 7 bases had no gene match. Germline V gene lookup returns CDR1 SGDLS and CDR2 YYNGEE. The CDR3 DNA sequence: TGTGCCAGCAGCCCGACAGGGGTTCTTGAGACCCAGTACTTC. As protein: CASSPTGVLETQYF.

The chain has TRBV6-5 and TRBJ1-1; D call uncertain. The CDR3 length is 13 residues. The V and J ends lost 3 bases and 1 base respectively, with 6 bases between them. In germline, CDR1 is MNHEY, CDR2 SVGAGI. In DNA, the CDR3 is TGTGCCAGCAGTTATACAGCGAACACTGAAGCTTTCTTT. Translated: CASSYTANTEAFF.

The chain links TRBV9 to TRBJ2-1; 7 bases match TRBD2. Germline CDR1 and CDR2: SGDLS and YYNGEE. CDR3 length equals 13 residues. The ends lost 4 bases at V and 9 bases at J; junction bases unmatched: 7. CDR3 sequence: CASSPRWGGEQFF. CDR3 DNA: TGTGCCAGCAGCCCACGGTGGGGGGGTGAGCAGTTCTTC.

The J gene is TRBJ2-3, the V gene TRBV27; the match to TRBD1 covers 9 bases. The CDR3 runs to 18 residues. CDR1 is MNHEY, CDR2 SMNVEV, per germline (reference sequence). Germline trimming cut 5 bases from V and 3 bases from J; bases unmatched to any gene: 15. For the CDR3, the DNA is TGTGCCAGCAGTCTCATCGGGGACAGGGACCTAGGGACAGATACGCAGTATTTT. Its translation is CASSLIGDRDLGTDTQYF.

The chain is built from TRBV7-9 and TRBJ2-1, with 11 bases matching TRBD2. J was trimmed by 0 bases and V by 5 bases; bases with no gene match: 3. Germline V lookup: CDR1 SEHNR, CDR2 FQNEAQ (reference sequence). This CDR3 region has 16 residues. The CDR3 loop is CASSPGTSGSYNEQFF. The DNA of the CDR3 is TGTGCCAGCAGCCCCGGGACTAGCGGCTCCTACAATGAGCAGTTCTTC.

The rearrangement joins TRBV5-4 to TRBJ1-2; 9 bases fit TRBD1. J gave up 8 bases and V 4 bases, and 9 bases lay outside the gene matches. CDR1 and CDR2 (germline): SGHNT, YYREEE (reference sequence). The CDR3 is 14 amino acids. CDR3 coding DNA: TGTGCCAGCAGCCCACGGGACAGGGACTGGGGCTACACCTTC. It encodes CASSPRDRDWGYTF.

The V call is TRBV11-2, the J call TRBJ2-7, with 8 bases matching TRBD1. V lost 3 bases to trimming and J lost 6 bases; unmatched junction nucleotides: 7. The CDR3 totals 14 residues. Germline lookup yields CDR1 SGHAT and CDR2 FQNNGV. Here the CDR3 DNA reads TGTGCCAGCAGCTTCTGGTTAGACAGGGGCGAGCAGTACTTC. Residues: CASSFWLDRGEQYF.

J is TRBJ1-2 and V is TRBV3-1 (or the pseudogene TRBV3-2); possible D gene TRBD1, 5 bases. Trimming removed 1 base at V and 0 bases at J, with 9 bases between. The CDR3 has 15 amino acids. CDR1 is LGHDT, CDR2 YNNKEL, per germline (reference sequence). CDR3 in amino acids: CASSQAQAANYGYTF. CDR3 DNA: TGTGCCAGCAGCCAAGCACAGGCGGCTAACTATGGCTACACCTTC.

J is TRBJ2-7 and V is TRBV5-6; 8 bases are shared with TRBD2. This CDR3 has 15 residues. Germline CDR1 SGHDT, CDR2 YYEEEE. After removal of 4 bases from V and 4 bases from J, the junction contained 10 bases not matched to a gene. The CDR3 region has the DNA TGTGCCAGCAGCAGGGAGGGACTAGTGTCTTACGAGCAGTACGTC. Amino acid sequence: CASSREGLVSYEQYV.

The J gene is TRBJ1-6, the V gene TRBV6-6; D unclear. This CDR3 spans 14 amino acids. CDR1 is MNHNY, CDR2 SVGAGI, per germline (reference sequence). The ends were cut back, 5 bases at V and 9 bases at J, with 14 bases in the middle. The CDR3 spells CASSVPGEGSPLHF. Written as DNA, the CDR3 is TGTGCCAGCAGTGTCCCCGGGGAGGGTTCACCCCTCCACTTT.

V usage is TRBV11-2 and J usage is TRBJ1-1; D not resolved. The germline V gene encodes CDR1 SGHAT and CDR2 FQNNGV. The CDR3 runs to 12 residues. The V gene lost 1 base and the J gene lost 11 bases, with 11 bases spanning the gap. The CDR3 bases are TGTGCCAGCAGCTTAGGGATCCCGGGGGCTTTCTTT. This translates into CASSLGIPGAFF.

This chain uses TRBV11-2 with TRBJ2-5; D is perhaps TRBD1 (7 bases). Germline V gene lookup returns CDR1 SGHAT and CDR2 FQNNGV. V dropped 1 base and J dropped 4 bases, with 19 bases sitting between them. The CDR3 sequence is 17 residues long. CDR3 protein: CASSLGPGQGGIETQYF. The CDR3 DNA follows: TGTGCCAGCAGCTTAGGCCCCGGGCAGGGGGGAATAGAGACCCAGTACTTC.

CDR3 protein: CASSEFENSGGWDTQYF. As DNA, the CDR3 is TGTGCCAGCAGTGAATTTGAGAATAGCGGGGGGTGGGATACGCAGTATTTT. The chain recombines TRBV6-1 with TRBJ2-3; TRBD2 agrees at 10 bases. This CDR3 has 17 residues. After removal of 2 bases from V and 6 bases from J, the junction contained 11 bases not matched to a gene. Per the germline V gene, CDR1 is MNHNS and CDR2 is SASEGT.

There are a few counts of this clone. This chain joins TRBV5-6 and TRBJ2-1, with 7 bases fitting TRBD1. With V trimmed by 4 bases and J by 6 bases, 4 bases remained unmatched. This CDR3 comprises 13 residues. The V gene's germline CDR1 is SGHDT and CDR2 YYEEEE. The CDR3, as DNA: TGTGCCAGCAGCATGACAGGGTTCAATGAGCAGTTCTTC. It translates to CASSMTGFNEQFF.

This chain joins TRBV7-9 and TRBJ2-1; TRBD2 matches at 8 bases. The CDR3 loop spans 15 amino acids. V shed 2 bases, J shed 2 bases, and the junction held 2 bases outside the gene matches. Germline V gene sequence: CDR1 SEHNR, CDR2 FQNEAQ (reference sequence). CDR3 region: CASSLTSGAYNEQFF. CDR3 sequence (DNA): TGTGCCAGCAGCTTAACTAGCGGAGCCTACAATGAGCAGTTCTTC.

V usage is TRBV4-2 and J usage is TRBJ1-4, with unresolved D. V dropped 0 bases and J dropped 0 bases, with 8 bases sitting between them. The CDR3 sequence is 16 residues long. CDR1 and CDR2 (germline): LGHNA, YNFKEQ. The CDR3 is CASSQDWAATNEKLFF. In DNA, the CDR3 is TGTGCCAGCAGCCAAGATTGGGCAGCAACTAATGAAAAACTGTTTTTT.

The J gene is TRBJ2-7, the V gene TRBV7-3, with 9 positions matching TRBD1. The CDR3 sequence is 14 residues long. V trimming: 0 bases; J trimming: 6 bases; junction bases outside the gene matches: 3. The germline V gene has CDR1 SGHTA and CDR2 FQGTGA. In DNA form, the CDR3 reads TGTGCCAGCAGCTTAACAGGACAGGGGAGCGAGCAGTACTTC. This translates into CASSLTGQGSEQYF.

The chain couples TRBV5-4 to TRBJ2-5, with D unresolved. Germline CDR1 is SGHNT and CDR2 is YYREEE (reference sequence). This CDR3 region has 13 residues. V was cut by 4 bases and J by 2 bases, with 9 bases left in between. The CDR3 is CASSPPRQETQYF. CDR3 nucleotides: TGTGCCAGCAGCCCCCCGCGGCAAGAGACCCAGTACTTC.

This clone has a handful of counts. The chain uses TRBV7-2 and TRBJ2-5, with D tentatively TRBD2 (5 bases). V lost 4 bases, J lost 6 bases, and 9 bases lay in between. This CDR3 spans 12 amino acids. The germline CDR1 and CDR2 sequences are SGHTA and FQGNSA. In DNA form, the CDR3 reads TGTGCCAGCAGCTCCCGGGGTCAGACCCAGTACTTC. It encodes CASSSRGQTQYF.

V is TRBV28 and J is TRBJ1-5, with D uncertain. Looked up from germline, CDR1 is MDHEN and CDR2 is SYDVKM. V lost 5 bases, J lost 4 bases, and 12 bases lay in between. The CDR3 totals 14 residues. The CDR3 DNA reads TGTGCCAGCAGTCAAGCCTGGAGGAATCAGCCCCAGCATTTT. Protein product: CASSQAWRNQPQHF. The full variable domain, with the rest looked up from reference TRBV28 and TRBJ1-5, is DVKVTQSSRYLVKRTGEKVFLECVQDMDHENMFWYRQDPGLGLRLIYFSYDVKMKEKGDIPEGYSVSREKKERFSLILESASTNQTSMYLCASSQAWRNQPQHFGDGTRLSIL.

The chain uses TRBV7-9 and TRBJ1-2; D is possibly TRBD1 (5 bases). The CDR3 extends over 15 amino acids. The V end was cut by 0 bases, the J end by 7 bases, with 15 bases between. In germline, CDR1 is SEHNR, CDR2 FQNEAQ (reference sequence). CDR3 coding DNA: TGTGCCAGCAGCTTAGCGGGCCCCGGGGGTTTTGGCTACACCTTC. Its translation: CASSLAGPGGFGYTF.